A selection of T cell receptor beta chains follows, all from one sample in a study of shared clonotypes between healthy human individuals. The table came from immunoSEQ multiplex PCR; TCRdb's copy has only in-frame clones and leaves some out. This repertoire shows around 1,900,000 clones, 80% to 95% found once; its top ten account for 1.5% to 2%. The specimen sequenced was naive CD8+ T cells from PBMCs. These receptors all stem from a young man in good health. Some clones in this sample may be carry-over from other donors' samples. Both conserved end residues are part of each CDR3. Each record gives: V gene, clone size, J gene, D gene, CDR3 DNA, CDR3 protein. The D gene is left open where the match is weak. Clone size appears in some rows only: once, few, many, or a class for an expanded clone.

V gene: TRBV29-1; clone size: NA; J gene: TRBJ2-1; D gene: NA; CDR3 DNA: TGCAGCGTTGGTGGCGGGGCTTACTACAATGAGCAGTTCTTC; CDR3 protein: CSVGGGAYYNEQFF
V gene: TRBV28; clone size: NA; J gene: TRBJ1-2; D gene: NA; CDR3 DNA: TGTGCCAGCCACAACTCCAAATCCTACACCTTC; CDR3 protein: CASHNSKSYTF
V gene: TRBV9; clone size: NA; J gene: TRBJ1-4; D gene: TRBD1; CDR3 DNA: TGTGCCAGCAGCGCTTCAGGGGGCCAGGCGACTAATGAAAAACTGTTTTTT; CDR3 protein: CASSASGGQATNEKLFF
V gene: TRBV10-3; clone size: NA; J gene: TRBJ2-1; D gene: NA; CDR3 DNA: TGTGCCATCAGTGATCAGGGGGAGGGCCGAGACAATGAGCAGTTCTTC; CDR3 protein: CAISDQGEGRDNEQFF
V gene: TRBV5-4; clone size: NA; J gene: TRBJ1-3; D gene: NA; CDR3 DNA: TGTGCCAGCAGCTTGGGCGGGACTGGAAACACCATATATTTT; CDR3 protein: CASSLGGTGNTIYF
V gene: TRBV11-1; clone size: NA; J gene: TRBJ2-3; D gene: NA; CDR3 DNA: TGTGCCAGCAGCCGACCCCCAGGGGACTACACAGATACGCAGTATTTT; CDR3 protein: CASSRPPGDYTDTQYF
V gene: TRBV10-3; clone size: once; J gene: TRBJ2-3; D gene: TRBD2; CDR3 DNA: TGTGCCATCAGTGGGGGGACTAGCGGGAGTACAGATACGCAGTATTTT; CDR3 protein: CAISGGTSGSTDTQYF
V gene: TRBV5-1; clone size: NA; J gene: TRBJ1-5; D gene: NA; CDR3 DNA: TGCGCCAGCAGCTTGGACGGGGGCAATCAGCCCCAGCATTTT; CDR3 protein: CASSLDGGNQPQHF
V gene: TRBV27; clone size: NA; J gene: TRBJ2-2; D gene: NA; CDR3 DNA: TGTGCCAGCAGTTTATCCCCAGGGCGCCGCCTCGGGGAGCTGTTTTTT; CDR3 protein: CASSLSPGRRLGELFF
V gene: TRBV27; clone size: once; J gene: TRBJ2-7; D gene: NA; CDR3 DNA: TGTGCCAGCAGTTGGTCGGCAGGGCCCCCCTACGAGCAGTACTTC; CDR3 protein: CASSWSAGPPYEQYF
V gene: TRBV5-8; clone size: NA; J gene: TRBJ2-3; D gene: TRBD2; CDR3 DNA: TGTGCCAGCAGCTTGGGACTAGCGGGACTCACCACAGATACGCAGTATTTT; CDR3 protein: CASSLGLAGLTTDTQYF
V gene: TRBV7-2; clone size: NA; J gene: TRBJ1-2; D gene: TRBD1; CDR3 DNA: TGTGCCAGCAGCCAAAGACAGGGGGTCTATGGCTACACCTTC; CDR3 protein: CASSQRQGVYGYTF
V gene: TRBV15; clone size: once; J gene: TRBJ2-7; D gene: NA; CDR3 DNA: TGTGCCACCAGGGGAGGTGGAGACGAGCAGTACTTC; CDR3 protein: CATRGGGDEQYF
V gene: TRBV28; clone size: NA; J gene: TRBJ2-3; D gene: TRBD1; CDR3 DNA: TGTGCCAGCAGTTTATCCTTTTTGACAGGGGTCACAGATACGCAGTATTTT; CDR3 protein: CASSLSFLTGVTDTQYF